These 13 T cell receptor beta chains were sequenced from one sample in a study of shared clonotypes between healthy human individuals. Positive CCR7 selection of CD45RO-negative cells yielded the naive CD8 cells, and terminally differentiated effector memory CD45RA+ cells were excluded. Clones were sequenced by immunoSEQ multiplex PCR, and TCRdb holds only the in-frame ones, with some missing. The repertoire holds 2 million or so clones, with around 96% as singletons. The source material was naive CD8+ T cells sorted from blood. These receptors came from a young man in good health.

The chain couples TRBV9 to TRBJ2-1, with 10 positions matching TRBD1. Losses at the gene ends were 3 bases for V and 6 bases for J; bases not matched to a gene: 6. Germline CDR1 is SGDLS and CDR2 is YYNGEE. The CDR3 loop spans 15 amino acids. CDR3 loop: CASSETGGIGNEQFF. In DNA, the CDR3 is TGTGCCAGCAGCGAGACAGGGGGCATCGGCAATGAGCAGTTCTTC.

The chain has TRBV29-1 and TRBJ2-2; the match to TRBD1 covers 7 bases. Germline V gene data show CDR1 as SQVTM and CDR2 as ANQGSEA. Trimming removed 5 bases from V and 6 bases from J; junction bases left unmatched: 3. CDR3 length equals 12 residues. The chain's CDR3 is CSVPQGAGELFF. DNA for the CDR3: TGCAGCGTTCCCCAGGGGGCCGGGGAGCTGTTTTTT.

This chain connects TRBV6-1 to TRBJ2-1, with TRBD2 identical over 9 bases. CDR1 and CDR2 (germline): MNHNS, SASEGT. This CDR3 comprises 17 residues. V was pared by 0 bases and J by 8 bases, with 11 bases of the junction left unmatched. This CDR3 reads CASSEADSGRWGDEQFF. Written as DNA, the CDR3 is TGTGCCAGCAGTGAAGCCGATAGCGGGAGATGGGGCGATGAGCAGTTCTTC.

This clone was observed a single time. CDR3 amino acids: CASSLGTEGYEQYF. The CDR3 DNA is TGTGCCAGCAGCTTGGGGACAGAGGGCTACGAGCAGTACTTC. The chain carries TRBV11-2 and TRBJ2-7; 7 nucleotides align to TRBD1. CDR3 length: 14 amino acids. The germline V gene has CDR1 SGHAT and CDR2 FQNNGV. After removal of 3 bases from V and 3 bases from J, the junction contained 5 bases not matched to a gene.

The chain carries TRBV11-2 and TRBJ1-6; D possibly corresponds to TRBD1 (6 bases). Germline values: CDR1 SGHAT, CDR2 FQNNGV. This CDR3 contains 16 residues. Trimming removed 0 bases from V and 7 bases from J, with 13 bases in between. DNA of the CDR3: TGTGCCAGCAGCTTAGAGTTGACAGGAAGCAATTCACCCCTCCACTTT. As protein: CASSLELTGSNSPLHF.

The rearrangement links TRBV7-9 to TRBJ1-1; D gene ambiguous. This CDR3 is 14 amino acids long. Trimming stripped 3 bases from V and 5 bases from J, with 13 bases between. Per the germline V gene, CDR1 is SEHNR and CDR2 is FQNEAQ (reference sequence). Here the CDR3 reads CASSFSEGRTEAFF. The CDR3 DNA reads as TGTGCCAGCAGCTTTTCGGAAGGGAGAACTGAAGCTTTCTTT. The entire variable domain, with the rest obtained from reference TRBV7-9 and TRBJ1-1, is as follows: DTGVSQNPRHKITKRGQNVTFRCDPISEHNRLYWYRQTLGQGPEFLTYFQNEAQLEKSRLLSDRFSAERPKGSFSTLEIQRTEQGDSAMYLCASSFSEGRTEAFFGQGTRLTVV.

The chain couples TRBV6-1 to TRBJ1-1; D not certain. From germline, CDR1 is MNHNS and CDR2 SASEGT. Trimming pared 2 bases from V and 2 bases from J, leaving 9 bases between. There are 14 residues in the CDR3. The CDR3 is CASSELGFNTEAFF. Written as DNA, the CDR3 is TGTGCCAGCAGTGAACTGGGCTTTAACACTGAAGCTTTCTTT.

This clone was found once. Germline is not matched at one junction end, which may reflect a read error. J is TRBJ1-1 and V is TRBV7-9, with D possibly matching TRBD1 (5 bases). CDR3 size: 13 residues. Germline V gene sequence: CDR1 SEHNR, CDR2 FQNEAQ (reference sequence). The CDR3 DNA follows: TGTGCCAGCAGTCCTATCTTAGGAACAGGACCCCATTTT. It is translated as CASSPILGTGPHF. The variable domain in full, completed from reference TRBV7-9 and TRBJ1-1, reads DTGVSQNPRHKITKRGQNVTFRCDPISEHNRLYWYRQTLGQGPEFLTYFQNEAQLEKSRLLSDRFSAERPKGSFSTLEIQRTEQGDSAMYLCASSPILGTGPHFGQGTRLTVV.

This clone was seen once. This chain connects TRBV7-9 to TRBJ2-4, with 13 bases matching TRBD2. Germline-derived CDR1 and CDR2 are SEHNR and FQNEAQ (reference sequence). CDR3 size: 18 residues. Germline trimming cut 5 bases from V and 9 bases from J; bases unmatched to any gene: 16. The CDR3 spells CASSHRVGGLAGRSIQYF. As DNA, the CDR3 is TGTGCCAGCAGCCACCGCGTGGGGGGACTAGCGGGAAGGAGCATTCAGTACTTC.

This chain links TRBV11-2 with TRBJ2-1; TRBD2 matches 7 bases. CDR3 size: 15 residues. CDR1 and CDR2 from the germline V gene are SGHAT and FQNNGV. J lost 7 bases, V lost 5 bases, and 11 bases had no gene match. For the CDR3, the DNA is TGTGCCAGCAGCCCTGAAGCGGGGTCTATGAATGAGCAGTTCTTC. It specifies CASSPEAGSMNEQFF.

The chain couples TRBV5-6 to TRBJ1-2, with TRBD1 matching 8 bases. The J segment lost 2 bases and the V segment lost 4 bases, leaving 1 base of the junction unmatched. The CDR3 is 13 amino acids. Germline values: CDR1 SGHDT, CDR2 YYEEEE. For the CDR3, the DNA is TGTGCCAGCAGCGGACAGGGAAACTATGGCTACACCTTC. Its translation: CASSGQGNYGYTF.

The chain recombines TRBV9 with TRBJ1-2; the D is unclear. V was clipped by 4 bases and J by 5 bases, with 18 bases between them. Germline CDR1 SGDLS, CDR2 YYNGEE. CDR3 length equals 15 residues. CDR3 bases: TGTGCCAGCAGCCCTAATGAGGGCGGCCGGTATGGCTACACCTTC. This codes for CASSPNEGGRYGYTF.

With respect to this clone: The identical CDR3 is also encoded by other nucleotide sequences in the sample. This chain uses TRBV4-1 with TRBJ2-7; D possibly corresponds to TRBD2 (5 bases). The CDR3 is 13 amino acids. Germline-derived CDR1 and CDR2 are MGHRA and YSYEKL. V gave up 5 bases and J gave up 0 bases, with 8 bases separating them. CDR3 DNA sequence: TGCGCCAGCAGCGAGGGCAGCTCCTACGAGCAGTACTTC. Residues: CASSEGSSYEQYF.